One sample yielded the 14 T cell receptor beta chains listed below, sequenced in a study of shared clonotypes between healthy human individuals. The data were produced by immunoSEQ multiplex PCR, yet TCRdb's version contains in-frame clones alone and is incomplete. The data hold some 1,900,000 clones, with around 96% observed a single time. Naive CD8 cells, CD45RO-negative and positively selected for CCR7, excluded terminally differentiated effector memory CD45RA+ cells. Sample: naive CD8+ T cells sorted from blood. Source of these receptors: a man between 18 and 35 years old in good health.

This chain connects TRBV7-2 to TRBJ2-7; possible D gene TRBD1, 5 bases. Germline loops: CDR1 SGHTA, CDR2 FQGNSA. The CDR3 consists of 13 residues. Trimming left V 2 bases short and J 3 bases short, with 8 bases between. DNA for the CDR3: TGTGCCAGCAGCTTAATTCAGGGCTACGAGCAGTACTTC. The encoded protein is CASSLIQGYEQYF.

The rearrangement joins TRBV30 to TRBJ2-7; TRBD2 matches at 12 bases. V was pared by 0 bases and J by 6 bases, with 3 bases of the junction left unmatched. The germline CDR1 and CDR2 sequences are GTSNPN and SVGIG (reference sequence). This CDR3 has 14 residues. CDR3 DNA: TGTGCCTGGAGTGTAGCTAGCGGGGGGGCCGAGCAGTACTTC. It translates to CAWSVASGGAEQYF.

V gene TRBV27 combines with J gene TRBJ2-3; 9 positions agree with TRBD2. Germline assignment: CDR1 MNHEY and CDR2 SMNVEV (reference sequence). Unmatched junction bases numbered 5, after V lost 3 bases and J lost 4 bases. The CDR3 loop spans 15 amino acids. The CDR3 loop reads CASSLERGVPDTQYF. CDR3 DNA: TGTGCCAGCAGTTTGGAGCGGGGGGTCCCAGATACGCAGTATTTT.

The rearrangement uses TRBV4-3 and TRBJ2-1, with D possibly TRBD2 on 5 matching bases. Germline lookup yields CDR1 LGHNA and CDR2 YSLEER. Between the trimmed V and J ends, which lost 5 bases and 5 bases, there was a span of 22 bases. This CDR3 region has 17 residues. CDR3 DNA sequence: TGCGCCAGCAGCTCTCGGATAGTGGGAGAAGGGCACAATGAGCAGTTCTTC. Translating it yields CASSSRIVGEGHNEQFF.

The CDR3 nucleotides read TGTGCCAGCTCCCAGACAGTAGGCACAGATACGCAGTATTTT. It codes for CASSQTVGTDTQYF. The V gene is TRBV14, the J gene TRBJ2-3, with D possibly matching TRBD1 (5 bases). The CDR3 has 14 residues. V was trimmed by 8 bases and J by 1 base, leaving 13 bases between them. From germline, CDR1 is SGHDN and CDR2 FVKESK. Complete variable domain (other parts from reference TRBV14 and TRBJ2-3): EAGVTQFPSHSVIEKGQTVTLRCDPISGHDNLYWYRRVMGKEIKFLLHFVKESKQDESGMPNNRFLAERTGGTYSTLKVQPAELEDSGVYFCASSQTVGTDTQYFGPGTRLTVL.

The chain joins TRBV6-4 to TRBJ2-2; 11 bases align to TRBD2. V trimming: 4 bases; J trimming: 5 bases; junction bases outside the gene matches: 12. The CDR3 has 18 amino acids. Germline V gene sequence: CDR1 MRHNA, CDR2 SNTAGT. The CDR3 loop reads CASSATPKGLAVTGELFF. CDR3 DNA: TGTGCCAGCAGTGCCACCCCGAAGGGACTAGCGGTTACCGGGGAGCTGTTTTTT.

To note about this clone: The same CDR3 also results from other DNA sequences found in this sample. The chain recombines TRBV9 with TRBJ2-7; D gene uncertain. CDR3 length equals 13 residues. Per the germline V gene, CDR1 is SGDLS and CDR2 is YYNGEE. V gave up 0 bases and J gave up 3 bases, with 7 bases separating them. Written as DNA, the CDR3 is TGTGCCAGCAGCGTAGAAGGAGACTACGAGCAGTACTTC. It is translated as CASSVEGDYEQYF.

The chain links TRBV2 to TRBJ2-7; 9 bases are shared with TRBD2. V shed 11 bases, J shed 2 bases, and the junction held 4 bases outside the gene matches. The CDR3 runs 12 residues. Germline V lookup: CDR1 SNHLY, CDR2 FYNNEI. The CDR3 DNA reads TGTGCCGGGACTAGCCCCACCTACGAGCAGTACTTC. Its translation is CAGTSPTYEQYF.

This chain links TRBV4-1 with TRBJ2-7; 11 nucleotides match TRBD2. In germline, CDR1 is MGHRA, CDR2 YSYEKL. The ends lost 5 bases at V and 3 bases at J; junction bases unmatched: 6. CDR3 length: 15 residues. The CDR3 DNA reads TGCGCCAGCAGCTCAAGCACTAGCGGGAGCTACGAGCAGTACTTC. Translation gives CASSSSTSGSYEQYF.

This chain uses TRBV27 with TRBJ2-3, with 10 bases fitting TRBD2. The CDR3 spans 15 residues. With V trimmed by 5 bases and J by 6 bases, 8 bases remained unmatched. The germline V gene has CDR1 MNHEY and CDR2 SMNVEV (reference sequence). CDR3 coding DNA: TGTGCCAGCAGTCTCAGCGGGAGGGCGGGCGATACGCAGTATTTT. Translation gives CASSLSGRAGDTQYF.

This chain connects TRBV27 to TRBJ2-3, with D unclear. CDR1 is MNHEY, CDR2 SMNVEV, per germline (reference sequence). Trimming cost V 0 bases and J 5 bases, with 6 bases left between them. The CDR3 consists of 13 residues. In nucleotides, the CDR3 is TGTGCCAGCAGTTTATCCAGGTTAGATACGCAGTATTTT. Protein product: CASSLSRLDTQYF.

This clone was seen once. The same CDR3 also results from other DNA sequences found in this sample. The chain is built from TRBV5-4 and TRBJ2-7; D may be TRBD2 (5 bases). This CDR3 is built from 15 residues. Germline assignment: CDR1 SGHNT and CDR2 YYREEE (reference sequence). Trimming shortened V by 2 bases and J by 0 bases, and 12 bases separated the two germline ends. CDR3 loop: CASSLGGEGSYEQYF. The CDR3 DNA reads as TGTGCCAGCAGCTTAGGAGGTGAGGGCTCCTACGAGCAGTACTTC.

The chain employs TRBV4-2 and TRBJ2-4; 7 bases match TRBD1. V was clipped by 0 bases and J by 6 bases; unmatched bases: 8. Germline V gives CDR1 LGHNA, CDR2 YNFKEQ. The CDR3 has 16 residues. The DNA for the CDR3 is TGTGCCAGCAGCCAAGAAGCCGACAGGGTTACAAACATTCAGTACTTC. This translates into CASSQEADRVTNIQYF.

The chain links TRBV15 to TRBJ1-1; D unclear. Germline values: CDR1 LNHNV, CDR2 YYDKDF (reference sequence). CDR3 size: 13 residues. Trimming removed 5 bases at V and 0 bases at J, with 7 bases between. CDR3 residues: CATSFGMNTEAFF. CDR3 nucleotide sequence: TGTGCCACCAGCTTCGGCATGAACACTGAAGCTTTCTTT.